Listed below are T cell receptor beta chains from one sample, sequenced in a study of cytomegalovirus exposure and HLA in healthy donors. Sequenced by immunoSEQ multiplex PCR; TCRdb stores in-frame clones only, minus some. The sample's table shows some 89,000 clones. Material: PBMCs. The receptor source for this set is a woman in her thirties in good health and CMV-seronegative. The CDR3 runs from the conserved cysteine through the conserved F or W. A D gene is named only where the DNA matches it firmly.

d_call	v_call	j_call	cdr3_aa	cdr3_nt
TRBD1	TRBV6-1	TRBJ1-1	CAGGTGRVAFF	TGTGCCGGGGGGACAGGGCGAGTGGCTTTCTTT
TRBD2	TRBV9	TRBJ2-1	CASSPRALAGAGEQFF	TGTGCCAGCAGCCCCCGGGCCCTAGCGGGGGCGGGGGAGCAGTTCTTC
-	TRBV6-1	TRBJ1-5	CASSEQRRYSNQPQHF	TGTGCCAGCAGTGAACAAAGGAGATATAGCAATCAGCCCCAGCATTTT
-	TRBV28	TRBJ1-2	CASSSPGDYGYTF	TGTGCCAGCAGTTCCCCGGGGGACTATGGCTACACCTTC
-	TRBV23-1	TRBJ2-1	CASSQSEPSYNEQFF	TGCGCCAGCAGTCAATCGGAGCCCTCCTACAATGAGCAGTTCTTC
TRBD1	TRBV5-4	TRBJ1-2	CASRGGADYGYTF	TGTGCCAGCAGAGGGGGCGCCGACTATGGCTACACCTTC
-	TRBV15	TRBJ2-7	CATSSASRWQAAYEQYF	TGTGCCACCAGCAGTGCCTCTCGGTGGCAGGCCGCCTACGAGCAGTACTTC
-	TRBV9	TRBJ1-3	CASSVDEGNRNTIYF	TGTGCCAGCAGCGTAGATGAGGGAAACAGAAACACCATATATTTT
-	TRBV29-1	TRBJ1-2	CSVVRLPVDYGYTF	TGCAGCGTTGTGCGACTGCCCGTCGACTATGGCTACACCTTC
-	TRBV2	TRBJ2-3	CASSAQHSTDTQYF	TGTGCCAGCAGTGCACAGCACAGCACAGATACGCAGTATTTT
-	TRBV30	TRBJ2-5	CASTAAPGRETQYF	TGTGCCTCCACCGCGGCTCCTGGGAGAGAGACCCAGTACTTC
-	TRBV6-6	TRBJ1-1	CASSQTGNGEAFF	TGTGCCAGCAGTCAAACAGGGAATGGTGAAGCTTTCTTT
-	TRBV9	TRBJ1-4	CASSARVTNEKLFF	TGTGCCAGCAGCGCCAGGGTAACTAATGAAAAACTGTTTTTT
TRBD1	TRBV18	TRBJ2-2	CASSAPGQGAYTGELFF	TGTGCCAGCTCAGCCCCGGGACAGGGGGCGTACACCGGGGAGCTGTTTTTT
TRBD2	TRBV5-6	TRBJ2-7	CASSLSWGGGYEQYF	TGTGCCAGCAGCCTGTCCTGGGGCGGGGGCTACGAGCAGTACTTC
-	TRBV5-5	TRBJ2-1	CASSRIADSYNEQFF	TGTGCCAGCAGTCGGATAGCGGACTCCTACAATGAGCAGTTCTTC
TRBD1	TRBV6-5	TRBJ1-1	CASSRQGWYTEAFF	TGTGCCAGCAGTCGACAGGGGTGGTACACTGAAGCTTTCTTT
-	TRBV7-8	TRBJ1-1	CASSSEAFF	TGTGCCAGCAGCTCAGAAGCTTTCTTT
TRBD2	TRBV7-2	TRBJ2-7	CASSSSGGGPSEQYF	TGTGCCAGCAGCTCGTCTGGCGGGGGGCCCTCCGAGCAGTACTTC
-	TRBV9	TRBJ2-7	CASDRGGSYEQYF	TGTGCCAGCGACCGGGGAGGCTCCTACGAGCAGTACTTC
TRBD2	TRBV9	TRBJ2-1	CASSVGSGGTSGGYLSNEQFF	TGTGCCAGCAGCGTAGGTTCAGGGGGGACTAGCGGGGGGTACCTTTCGAATGAGCAGTTCTTC